The 24 T cell receptor beta chains listed next were all sequenced from one sample in a study of T-cell reconstitution after alpha-beta-depleted transplantation in children. This sample's TCRbeta library carried unique molecular identifier barcodes. TCRdb recomputed calls from the PCR reads with MiXCR, one row per CDR3 protein. The sample consists of hundreds of thousands of distinct CDR3 sequences, approximately 11% of them appearing once. The material sequenced was PBMCs, taken before TCRalphabeta/CD19-depleted stem cell transplant. The receptors were gathered from a child younger than two with acute myeloid leukemia, due to receive a stem cell transplant.

This clonotype has a count of ten or more. The V call is TRBV12-3 or TRBV12-4, the J call TRBJ1-4; 7 bases agree with TRBD1. The CDR3 totals 15 residues. Unmatched junction bases numbered 7, after V lost 5 bases and J lost 4 bases. As DNA, the CDR3 is TGTGCCAGCAGTGCCGGGGGACAGTATAATGAAAAACTGTTTTTT. Encoded protein: CASSAGGQYNEKLFF.

This clonotype has a count of ten or more. The chain carries TRBV24-1 and TRBJ2-2; D uncertain. Trimming shortened V by 3 bases and J by 6 bases, and 7 bases separated the two germline ends. Germline V gene data show CDR1 as KGHDR and CDR2 as SFDVKD. There are 13 residues in the CDR3. The CDR3 loop is CATSDSFPGELFF. CDR3 nucleotides: TGTGCCACCAGTGATAGTTTCCCCGGGGAGCTGTTTTTT.

With regard to this clonotype: This may come from a read error, since a much larger clone is one base off. The chain uses TRBV7-2 and TRBJ1-3; no clear D gene. The CDR3 loop spans 15 amino acids. Trimming took 3 bases from V and 0 from J, leaving 9 bases between them. CDR1 SGHTA and CDR2 FQGNSA come from the germline V gene. The CDR3 bases are TGTGCCAGCAGCTTCGGACCGGGCTCTGGAAACACCATATATTTT. It specifies CASSFGPGSGNTIYF.

This clonotype was observed a few times. V gene TRBV7-6 combines with J gene TRBJ1-3; possible D gene TRBD1, 5 bases. The V gene lost 5 bases and the J gene lost 3 bases, with 14 bases spanning the gap. The CDR3 runs 15 residues. Germline loops: CDR1 SGHVS, CDR2 FNYEAQ. CDR3 DNA sequence: TGTGCCAGCAGCCCAGATGAGGGGAGTGGAAACACCATATATTTT. Translation: CASSPDEGSGNTIYF.

This clonotype occurred a few times. The chain links TRBV11-2 to TRBJ2-2, with a possible D match to TRBD1 (5 bases). In germline, CDR1 is SGHAT, CDR2 FQNNGV. Trimming removed 5 bases at V and 5 bases at J, with 9 bases between. The CDR3 is made up of 13 amino acids. CDR3 DNA sequence: TGTGCCAGCAGCAAGACAGCGACCGGGGAGCTGTTTTTT. This codes for CASSKTATGELFF.

This clonotype came up many times. V is TRBV7-2 and J is TRBJ2-3; no reliable D call. The CDR3 runs to 11 residues. Between the trimmed V and J ends, which lost 10 bases and 4 bases, there was a span of 9 bases. CDR1 is SGHTA, CDR2 FQGNSA, per germline. CDR3 protein: CATEPADTQYF. The DNA of the CDR3 is TGTGCCACCGAGCCCGCAGATACGCAGTATTTT.

Comments on this clonotype: It may be a read error: a sequence one base away is much more abundant. This chain connects TRBV7-9 to TRBJ1-2; 8 bases match TRBD1. CDR1 and CDR2 from the germline V gene are SEHNR and FQNEAQ (reference sequence). The CDR3 runs 15 residues. V shed 5 bases, J shed 0 bases, and the junction held 5 bases outside the gene matches. The CDR3 here is CASSLSGGANYGYTF. In DNA, the CDR3 is TGTGCCAGCAGCCTTTCAGGGGGCGCTAACTATGGCTACACCTTC.

This clonotype was counted many times. This chain joins TRBV29-1 and TRBJ1-1; D might be TRBD1 (6 bases). The CDR3 extends over 16 amino acids. Deletions cut 6 bases from V and 0 bases from J, with 20 bases between. CDR1 and CDR2 from the germline V gene are SQVTM and ANQGSEA. CDR3 sequence reads: CSVPLGGAGVNTEAFF. DNA for the CDR3: TGCAGCGTACCCCTCGGGGGGGCCGGTGTGAACACTGAAGCTTTCTTT.

This clonotype has ten or more counts. V usage is TRBV5-4 and J usage is TRBJ1-1, with D hard to call. Trimming took off 4 bases at V and 3 bases at J, with 16 bases between the two ends. The germline gives CDR1 SGHNT, CDR2 YYREEE (reference sequence). The CDR3 has 15 amino acids. The DNA for the CDR3 is TGTGCCAGCAGCCGGGATGTTTTCGAGTACACTGAAGCTTTCTTT. It is translated as CASSRDVFEYTEAFF.

At least ten counts were recorded for this clonotype. DNA for the CDR3: TGTGCCAGTAGTATGTATGGTGATAGCAATCAGCCCCAGCATTTT. Translated: CASSMYGDSNQPQHF. The chain is built from TRBV19 and TRBJ1-5; unclear D gene. The germline V gene encodes CDR1 LNHDA and CDR2 SQIVND (reference sequence). Trimming took off 3 bases at V and 0 bases at J, with 9 bases between the two ends. CDR3 length equals 15 residues.

Notes on this clonotype: A clone one base away is much larger, so this may be a read error. V gene TRBV12-3 or TRBV12-4 combines with J gene TRBJ1-6, with 7 bases matching TRBD1. This CDR3 spans 18 amino acids. Trimming at V came to 2 bases and at J to 7 bases, leaving 14 bases not matched to a gene. Here the CDR3 DNA reads TGTGCCAGCAGTTTACCTTCACCACACAGGGGAATAAATTCACCCCTCCACTTT. Protein sequence: CASSLPSPHRGINSPLHF.

This clonotype occurred many times. The chain joins TRBV5-1 to TRBJ2-2; D unresolved. With 6 bases removed from V and 1 base from J, the gap between germline ends came to 13 bases. CDR3 size: 15 residues. In germline, CDR1 is SGHRS, CDR2 YFSETQ. As DNA, the CDR3 is TGCGCCAGCACGGAGAGCAGTGGGAACACCGGGGAGCTGTTTTTT. Residues: CASTESSGNTGELFF.

This clonotype was picked up many times. The chain has TRBV5-1 and TRBJ2-7, with 9 bases identical to TRBD1. The germline V gene has CDR1 SGHRS and CDR2 YFSETQ. The CDR3 contains 13 residues. J was trimmed by 6 bases and V by 4 bases; bases with no gene match: 5. The CDR3, as DNA: TGCGCCAGCAGCAGGGACAGGGTATCCGAGCAGTACTTC. It translates to CASSRDRVSEQYF.

The rearrangement joins TRBV3-1 to TRBJ2-7; TRBD1 agrees at 7 bases. This CDR3 is 15 amino acids long. Germline loops: CDR1 LGHDT, CDR2 YNNKEL (reference sequence). V dropped 0 bases and J dropped 2; count of bases not matched to a gene: 4. CDR3 coding DNA: TGTGCCAGCAGCCAAGACTACACAGGGGCCTACGAGCAGTACTTC. It encodes CASSQDYTGAYEQYF.

This clonotype was counted at least ten times. The J gene is TRBJ2-2, the V gene TRBV5-1; D remains unclear. The CDR3 has 15 amino acids. V was cut by 5 bases and J by 1 base, with 12 bases left in between. The germline V gene has CDR1 SGHRS and CDR2 YFSETQ. The CDR3 DNA reads as TGCGCCAGCAGTTTTGGCCGTCAGAACACCGGGGAGCTGTTTTTT. It encodes CASSFGRQNTGELFF.

This clonotype was recorded many times. This rearrangement joins TRBV29-1 to TRBJ2-1; TRBD2 agrees at 12 bases. Losses at the gene ends were 4 bases for V and 7 bases for J; bases not matched to a gene: 5. The CDR3 loop spans 14 amino acids. Per the germline V gene, CDR1 is SQVTM and CDR2 is ANQGSEA. In DNA, the CDR3 is TGCAGCGTTGCAGGGACTAGCGGGTATAATGAGCAGTTCTTC. Its translation: CSVAGTSGYNEQFF.

To note about this clonotype: A read error may be the cause here, since a much bigger clone is one base away. This chain links TRBV20-1 with TRBJ1-5; D gene ambiguous. In germline, CDR1 is DFQATT, CDR2 SNEGSKA (reference sequence). This CDR3 spans 13 amino acids. As DNA, the CDR3 is TGCAGTGCTAGAGAGCATAGCAATCAGCCCCAGCGTTTT. Protein: CSAREHSNQPQRF.

This clonotype has a count of ten or more. The J gene is TRBJ1-6, the V gene TRBV28; 8 nucleotides agree with TRBD1. From germline, CDR1 is MDHEN and CDR2 SYDVKM. CDR3 length equals 16 residues. After removal of 7 bases from V and 7 bases from J, the junction contained 12 bases not matched to a gene. CDR3 in amino acids: CASTARQGAWNSPLHF. Here the CDR3 DNA reads TGTGCCAGCACCGCCCGCCAGGGGGCTTGGAATTCACCCCTCCACTTT.

This clonotype was seen many times. The chain combines TRBV7-6 with TRBJ1-5, with a possible D match to TRBD1 (5 bases). V gave up 1 base and J gave up 3 bases, with 7 bases separating them. Germline CDR1 and CDR2: SGHVS and FNYEAQ. The CDR3 runs to 14 residues. CDR3 nucleotides: TGTGCCAGCAGCTTAGACAGGAACAATCAGCCCCAGCATTTT. Translating it yields CASSLDRNNQPQHF. Looking up the rest from reference TRBV7-6 and TRBJ1-5 gives the full variable domain: GAGVSQSPRYKVTKRGQDVALRCDPISGHVSLYWYRQALGQGPEFLTYFNYEAQQDKSGLPNDRFSAERPEGSISTLTIQRTEQRDSAMYRCASSLDRNNQPQHFGDGTRLSIL.

This clonotype occurred many times. The gene calls are TRBV20-1 and TRBJ1-6; D might be TRBD1 (5 bases). Germline V gives CDR1 DFQATT, CDR2 SNEGSKA (reference sequence). The CDR3 is made up of 13 amino acids. The CDR3 loop is CSSTPGKGAPLHF. The DNA for the CDR3 is TGCAGCTCCACGCCGGGTAAAGGGGCACCCCTCCACTTT.

This clonotype was observed a few times. The V gene is TRBV28, the J gene TRBJ1-2; 7 bases match TRBD1. The CDR3 covers 14 residues. From germline, CDR1 is MDHEN and CDR2 SYDVKM. V was clipped by 6 bases and J by 4 bases; unmatched bases: 8. DNA for the CDR3: TGTGCCAGCAGATTACAGGGGATTAGCTATGGCTACACCTTC. It translates to CASRLQGISYGYTF.

This clonotype occurred many times. The chain links TRBV25-1 to TRBJ1-6; no clear D gene. In germline, CDR1 is MGHDK, CDR2 SYGVNS. Trimming removed 0 bases from V and 10 bases from J, with 10 bases in between. This CDR3 has 14 residues. CDR3 sequence reads: CASSEYGDGSPLHF. DNA for the CDR3: TGTGCCAGCAGTGAATACGGAGACGGGTCACCCCTCCACTTT.

This clonotype was found many times. The chain couples TRBV12-3 or TRBV12-4 to TRBJ2-7; possible D gene TRBD2, 5 bases. V lost 8 bases and J lost 6, with 14 bases in between. The CDR3 extends over 12 amino acids. CDR3 region: CASGSGWGEQYF. In DNA, the CDR3 is TGTGCCAGCGGCTCGGGGTGGGGCGAGCAGTACTTC.

As regards this clonotype: This may be a read error, as it is one base from a much larger clone. This sequence joins TRBV20-1 and TRBJ1-1; no clear D gene. This CDR3 contains 15 residues. Germline V gene lookup returns CDR1 DFQATT and CDR2 SNEGSKA (reference sequence). The ends were cut back, 1 base at V and 1 base at J, with 13 bases in the middle. DNA for the CDR3: TGCAGTGCTAGAGGTCACAGAGGGTCGAACACTGAAGCTTTCTTT. Amino acids: CSARGHRGSNTEAFF.